One and the same sample provided the 9 T cell receptor beta chains below, sequenced in a study of blood T cells in healthy people across ages. Primed by a sample-barcoded 5' primer and a J-beta primer mix, a second PCR proceeded for about 7 to 11 cycles. TCRdb itself ran the 5' RACE reads through MiXCR, one entry per CDR3 protein. The sample includes about 750,000 distinct CDR3 sequences, roughly 53% of them seen just once. Sequencing was carried out using blood. These receptors came from a man at least 80 years old in good health.

The chain recombines TRBV5-1 with TRBJ2-1; TRBD2 matches at 8 bases. CDR3 length: 15 amino acids. CDR1 SGHRS and CDR2 YFSETQ come from the germline V gene. Losses at the gene ends were 6 bases for V and 7 bases for J; bases not matched to a gene: 12. DNA of the CDR3: TGCGCCAGCACCGGGCGGGCTAGCGGGCCGAATGAGCAGTTCTTC. Translated, it gives CASTGRASGPNEQFF.

The chain combines TRBV12-3 or TRBV12-4 with TRBJ2-3; D is unclear. V was trimmed by 6 bases and J by 1 base, leaving 8 bases between them. The CDR3 length is 13 residues. This CDR3 is CASSIGRTDTQYF. CDR3 DNA: TGTGCCAGCAGCATAGGACGCACAGATACGCAGTATTTT.

This clonotype was counted only a few times. The rearrangement joins TRBV28 to TRBJ1-2; D unresolved. The V end lost 7 bases, the J end lost 4 bases, and 16 bases lay between the germline ends. CDR1 is MDHEN, CDR2 SYDVKM, per germline. The CDR3 extends over 14 amino acids. Here the CDR3 DNA reads TGTGCCAGCACCCCGGATAAGTCCCCCTATGGCTACACCTTC. Its protein is CASTPDKSPYGYTF.

V gene TRBV7-3 combines with J gene TRBJ2-1; D may be TRBD2 (6 bases). The V end lost 2 bases, the J end lost 1 base, and 15 bases lay between the germline ends. Per germline, CDR1 SGHTA and CDR2 FQGTGA. This CDR3 has 17 residues. The CDR3 here is CASSLWGRGASYNEQFF. DNA of the CDR3: TGTGCCAGCAGCTTATGGGGCCGCGGGGCATCCTACAATGAGCAGTTCTTC.

This clonotype has only a few counts. V and J are TRBV14 and TRBJ2-1; 8 bases are shared with TRBD2. CDR1 is SGHDN and CDR2 is FVKESK in the germline V gene. The CDR3 runs 18 residues. The J segment lost 2 bases and the V segment lost 3 bases, leaving 12 bases of the junction unmatched. DNA for the CDR3: TGTGCCAGCAGCCACCCACCTAGCGGGTCTGGTACCTACAATGAGCAGTTCTTC. Translated, it gives CASSHPPSGSGTYNEQFF.

As regards this clonotype: One end of the junction does not line up with germline, which may come from a read error. The rearrangement links TRBV20-1 to TRBJ1-1; no reliable D call. CDR3 length: 13 amino acids. In germline, CDR1 is DFQATT, CDR2 SNEGSKA (reference sequence). The CDR3 sequence: CSARPTSLPEAFF. CDR3 nucleotides: TGCAGTGCTAGACCCACATCTCTCCCTGAGGCTTTCTTT.

The genes are TRBV5-1 and TRBJ1-2; 7 bases align to TRBD1. The V segment lost 0 bases and the J segment 4 bases; nucleotides outside the gene matches: 6. Germline assignment: CDR1 SGHRS and CDR2 YFSETQ. This CDR3 spans 15 amino acids. Written as DNA, the CDR3 is TGCGCCAGCAGCTTGGGAGGAGCAGGGGGCTATGGCTACACCTTC. It codes for CASSLGGAGGYGYTF.

The chain recombines TRBV5-5 with TRBJ2-5; 8 positions match TRBD2. J lost 11 bases, V lost 3 bases, and 15 bases had no gene match. Germline V CDR1 and CDR2: SGHKS, YYEKEE (reference sequence). The length of the CDR3 is 15 residues. CDR3 DNA: TGTGCCAGCAGCTCGCTAGCGGGCGTTTCCGATGAGCAGTACTTC. Its protein is CASSSLAGVSDEQYF.

A few counts support this clonotype. The J gene is TRBJ2-7, the V gene TRBV25-1; no clear D gene. Germline CDR1 and CDR2: MGHDK and SYGVNS. Trimming took off 0 bases at V and 2 bases at J, with 8 bases between the two ends. The CDR3 length is 14 residues. DNA of the CDR3: TGTGCCAGCAGTGAATACAGGAGCCCCTACGAGCAGTACTTC. Protein: CASSEYRSPYEQYF.